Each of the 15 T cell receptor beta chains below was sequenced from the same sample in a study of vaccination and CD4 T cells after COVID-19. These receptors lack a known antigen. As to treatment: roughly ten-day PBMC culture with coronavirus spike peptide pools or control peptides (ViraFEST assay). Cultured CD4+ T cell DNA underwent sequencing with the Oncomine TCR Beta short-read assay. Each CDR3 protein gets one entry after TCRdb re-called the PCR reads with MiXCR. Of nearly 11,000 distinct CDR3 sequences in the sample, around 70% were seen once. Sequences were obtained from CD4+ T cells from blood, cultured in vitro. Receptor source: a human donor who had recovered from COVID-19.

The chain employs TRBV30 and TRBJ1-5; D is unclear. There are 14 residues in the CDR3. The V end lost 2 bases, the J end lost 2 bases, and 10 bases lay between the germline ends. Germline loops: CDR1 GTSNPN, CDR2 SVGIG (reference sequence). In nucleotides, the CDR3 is TGTGCCTGGAGTCAAGGGAACGGCAATCAGCCCCAGCATTTT. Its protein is CAWSQGNGNQPQHF.

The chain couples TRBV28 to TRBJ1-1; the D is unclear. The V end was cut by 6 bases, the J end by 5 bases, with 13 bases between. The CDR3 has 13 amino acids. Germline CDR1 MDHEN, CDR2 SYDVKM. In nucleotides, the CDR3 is TGTGCCAGCAGCCCCCATAAGAGAACTGAAGCTTTCTTT. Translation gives CASSPHKRTEAFF. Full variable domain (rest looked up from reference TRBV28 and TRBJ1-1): DVKVTQSSRYLVKRTGEKVFLECVQDMDHENMFWYRQDPGLGLRLIYFSYDVKMKEKGDIPEGYSVSREKKERFSLILESASTNQTSMYLCASSPHKRTEAFFGQGTRLTVV.

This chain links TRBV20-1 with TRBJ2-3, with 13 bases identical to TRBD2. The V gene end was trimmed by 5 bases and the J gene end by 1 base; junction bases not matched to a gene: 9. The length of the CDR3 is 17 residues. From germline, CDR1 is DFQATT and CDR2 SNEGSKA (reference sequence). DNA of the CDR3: TGCAGTGCTTCCCTGACTAGCGGGAGGAGAGGCACAGATACGCAGTATTTT. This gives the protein CSASLTSGRRGTDTQYF.

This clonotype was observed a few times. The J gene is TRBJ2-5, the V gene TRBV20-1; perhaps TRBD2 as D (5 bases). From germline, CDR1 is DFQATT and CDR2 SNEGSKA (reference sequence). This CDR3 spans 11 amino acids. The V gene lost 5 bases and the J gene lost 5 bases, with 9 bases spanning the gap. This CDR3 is CSALPGETQYF. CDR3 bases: TGCAGTGCTCTCCCGGGGGAGACCCAGTACTTC.

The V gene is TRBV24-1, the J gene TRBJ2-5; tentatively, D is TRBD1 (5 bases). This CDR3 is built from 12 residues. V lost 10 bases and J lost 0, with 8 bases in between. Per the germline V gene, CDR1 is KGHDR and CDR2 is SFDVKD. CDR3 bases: TGTGCCACAGGGGATTACCAAGAGACCCAGTACTTC. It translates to CATGDYQETQYF.

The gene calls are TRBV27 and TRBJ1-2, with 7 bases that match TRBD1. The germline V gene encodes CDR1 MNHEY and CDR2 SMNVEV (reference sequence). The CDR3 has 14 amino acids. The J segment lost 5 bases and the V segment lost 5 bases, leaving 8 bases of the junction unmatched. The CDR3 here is CASSRQGLGYGYTF. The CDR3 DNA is TGTGCCAGCAGTCGACAGGGTCTGGGGTATGGCTACACCTTC.

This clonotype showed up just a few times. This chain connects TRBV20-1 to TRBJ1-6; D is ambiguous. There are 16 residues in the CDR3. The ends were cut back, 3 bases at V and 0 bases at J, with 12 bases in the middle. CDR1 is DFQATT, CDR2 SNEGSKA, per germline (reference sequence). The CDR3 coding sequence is TGCAGTGCTAGGTACACCTCGAGCTCCTATAATTCACCCCTCCACTTT. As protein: CSARYTSSSYNSPLHF.

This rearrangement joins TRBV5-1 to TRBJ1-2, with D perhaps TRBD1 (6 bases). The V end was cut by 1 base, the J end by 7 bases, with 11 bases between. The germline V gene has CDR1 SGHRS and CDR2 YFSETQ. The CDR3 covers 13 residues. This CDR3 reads CASSLIQGPGYTF. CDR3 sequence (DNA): TGCGCCAGCAGCTTGATACAGGGACCTGGCTACACCTTC.

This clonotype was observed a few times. CDR3 nucleotides: TGTGCCAGCAGTTTCCCCTCAGAGACCCAGTACTTC. Its translation: CASSFPSETQYF. The chain has TRBV27 and TRBJ2-5; unclear D gene. Trimming took 3 bases from V and 4 from J, leaving 6 bases between them. The CDR3 totals 12 residues. CDR1 is MNHEY and CDR2 is SMNVEV in the germline V gene (reference sequence).

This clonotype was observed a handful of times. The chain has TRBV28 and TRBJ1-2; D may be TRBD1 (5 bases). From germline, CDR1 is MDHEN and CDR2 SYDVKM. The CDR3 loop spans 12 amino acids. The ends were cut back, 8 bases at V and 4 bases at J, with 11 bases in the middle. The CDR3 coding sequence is TGTGCCAGCTCTGGGGCCGCCTATGGCTACACCTTC. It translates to CASSGAAYGYTF.

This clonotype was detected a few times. CDR3 amino acids: CSAGTGGGYTF. As DNA, the CDR3 is TGCAGTGCCGGGACAGGGGGTGGCTACACCTTC. The rearrangement joins TRBV20-1 to TRBJ1-2; 11 nucleotides line up with TRBD1. The trim removed 6 bases at V and 7 bases at J, leaving 1 base unmatched. The germline gives CDR1 DFQATT, CDR2 SNEGSKA (reference sequence). The CDR3 totals 11 residues.

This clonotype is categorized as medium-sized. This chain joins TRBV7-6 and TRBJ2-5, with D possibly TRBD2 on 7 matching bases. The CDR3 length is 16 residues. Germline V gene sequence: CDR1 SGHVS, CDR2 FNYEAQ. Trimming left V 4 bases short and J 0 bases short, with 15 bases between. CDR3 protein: CASSSAGATYQETQYF. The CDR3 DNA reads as TGTGCCAGCAGCTCCGCGGGGGCGACGTACCAAGAGACCCAGTACTTC.

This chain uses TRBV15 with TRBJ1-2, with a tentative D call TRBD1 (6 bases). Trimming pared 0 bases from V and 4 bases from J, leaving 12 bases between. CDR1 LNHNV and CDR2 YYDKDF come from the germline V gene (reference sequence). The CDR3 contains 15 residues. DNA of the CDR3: TGTGCCACCAGCAGAGAGACAGGCGGGGGCTATGGCTACACCTTC. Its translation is CATSRETGGGYGYTF.

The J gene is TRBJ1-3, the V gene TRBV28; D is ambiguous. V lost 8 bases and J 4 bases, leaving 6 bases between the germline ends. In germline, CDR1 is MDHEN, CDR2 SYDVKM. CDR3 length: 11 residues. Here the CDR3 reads CASGEGNTIYF. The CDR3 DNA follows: TGTGCCAGCGGGGAGGGAAACACCATATATTTT. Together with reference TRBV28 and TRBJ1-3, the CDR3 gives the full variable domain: DVKVTQSSRYLVKRTGEKVFLECVQDMDHENMFWYRQDPGLGLRLIYFSYDVKMKEKGDIPEGYSVSREKKERFSLILESASTNQTSMYLCASGEGNTIYFGEGSWLTVV.

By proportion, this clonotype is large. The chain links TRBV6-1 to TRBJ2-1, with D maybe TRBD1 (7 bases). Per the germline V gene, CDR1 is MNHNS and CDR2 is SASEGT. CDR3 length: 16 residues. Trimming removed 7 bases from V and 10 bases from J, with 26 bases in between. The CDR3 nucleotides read TGTGCCAGCACCCCCCTCGGAGGGGGCGGAACCCAAGAGCAGTTCTTC. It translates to CASTPLGGGGTQEQFF.